The 2 T cell receptor beta chains listed next were all sequenced from one sample in a study of T-cell reconstitution after alpha-beta-depleted transplantation in children. A TCRbeta library incorporating unique molecular identifiers was prepared. TCRdb re-derived calls from the PCR reads in MiXCR, one entry per CDR3 protein. In the table there are hundreds of thousands of distinct CDR3 sequences, 10% of which are singletons. The sample here was PBMCs, taken before TCRalphabeta/CD19-depleted stem cell transplant. Receptors were obtained from a boy younger than two with acute myeloid leukemia, due to receive a stem cell transplant.

At least ten counts were recorded for this clonotype. The J gene is TRBJ1-1, the V gene TRBV29-1; D possibly corresponds to TRBD1 (5 bases). The CDR3 is made up of 11 amino acids. The germline V and J ends were trimmed by 8 bases and 8 bases, with 15 bases remaining between them. Germline V gene lookup returns CDR1 SQVTM and CDR2 ANQGSEA. The CDR3 protein is CSLGRGKEAFF. The CDR3 nucleotides are TGCAGCCTCGGGAGGGGAAAAGAAGCTTTCTTT. Using reference TRBV29-1 and TRBJ1-1 for the parts outside the CDR3, the full variable domain is SAVISQKPSRDICQRGTSLTIQCQVDSQVTMMFWYRQQPGQSLTLIATANQGSEATYESGFVIDKFPISRPNLTFSTLTVSNMSPEDSSIYLCSLGRGKEAFFGQGTRLTVV.

This clonotype was picked up many times. The rearrangement uses TRBV9 and TRBJ2-2; D perhaps matches TRBD2 (6 bases). The V end was cut by 0 bases, the J end by 5 bases, with 14 bases between. This CDR3 is 16 amino acids long. From germline, CDR1 is SGDLS and CDR2 YYNGEE. The CDR3 nucleotides read TGTGCCAGCAGCGTAGGGGGCGGGATGGGTACCGGGGAGCTGTTTTTT. Translated, it gives CASSVGGGMGTGELFF.